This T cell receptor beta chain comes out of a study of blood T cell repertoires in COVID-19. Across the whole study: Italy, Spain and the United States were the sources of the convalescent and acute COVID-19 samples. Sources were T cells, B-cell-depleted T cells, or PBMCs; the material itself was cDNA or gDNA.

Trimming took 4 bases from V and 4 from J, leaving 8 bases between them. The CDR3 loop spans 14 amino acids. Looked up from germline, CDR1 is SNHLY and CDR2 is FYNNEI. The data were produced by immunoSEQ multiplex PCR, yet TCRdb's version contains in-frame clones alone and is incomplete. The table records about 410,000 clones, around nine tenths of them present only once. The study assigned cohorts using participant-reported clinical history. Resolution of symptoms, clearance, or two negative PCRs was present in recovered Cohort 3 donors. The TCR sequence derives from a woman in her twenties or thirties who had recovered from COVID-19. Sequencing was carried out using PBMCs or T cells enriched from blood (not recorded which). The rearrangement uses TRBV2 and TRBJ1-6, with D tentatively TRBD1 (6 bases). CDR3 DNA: TGTGCCAGCAGTGTAGACAGGTATAATTCACCCCTCCACTTT. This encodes CASSVDRYNSPLHF.